This T cell receptor beta chain was found in a study of CD4 T cells in relation to SARS-CoV-2 and coronaviruses. Study-wide results and limits: In 55% to 75% of donors, memory CD4+ clonotypes crossrecognized SARS-CoV-2 and at least one common cold coronavirus spike. Culture-expanded clones reflect memory recall rather than primary priming during culture. SARS-CoV-2-driven expansion was significantly weaker in crossreactive than monoreactive clones.

Deep TCR-beta sequencing used DNA from uncultured naive and memory CD4+ T cells. The assay was immunoSEQ multiplex PCR, and TCRdb's table has in-frame clones only and misses some. Found here are tens of thousands of clones, about nine tenths of them singletons; the top ten hold around 1.5%. The table lists this clone with a count of one. Its specificity is not known. There are 14 residues in the CDR3. Germline trimming cut 5 bases from V and 9 bases from J; bases unmatched to any gene: 10. Looked up from germline, CDR1 is LNHDA and CDR2 is SQIVND (reference sequence). CD4+ T cells from unexposed donors were obtained before the COVID-19 pandemic (2011-2018).

The chain carries TRBV19 and TRBJ2-1, with 7 bases aligning to TRBD1. Sequencing was carried out using memory CD4+ T cells from PBMCs. The TCR originated in a human donor in good health. The CDR3 loop reads CASSFLDRTREQFF. CDR3 nucleotide sequence: TGTGCCAGTAGTTTCCTGGACAGGACCCGTGAGCAGTTCTTC.